In its sample, the clone carrying this T cell receptor beta chain was seen many times. Its specificity is not known. This record belongs to a study of T-cell reconstitution after alpha-beta-depleted transplantation in children. Unique molecular identifiers were built into the TCRbeta library. TCRdb independently ran MiXCR on the PCR reads; one entry per CDR3 protein. The table lists about 260,000 distinct CDR3 sequences, 6.5% to 10% of them singletons. This CDR3 has 15 amino acids. V lost 5 bases, J lost 5 bases, and 12 bases stayed unmatched. CDR1 and CDR2 (germline): DFQATT, SNEGSKA (reference sequence). Whole-study results and caveats: It was surviving recipient T cells and thymic progenitors that gave some patients high TCRbeta diversity at day 60. Fresh T-cell production supplied most of the T-cell counts and diversity seen one year after transplant. In patients about two months after transplant, alpha-beta T cells reportedly arose from several hundred expanded graft clones.

J is TRBJ1-5 and V is TRBV20-1; the match to TRBD1 covers 7 bases. The source of this sequence is a male patient aged 5 to 17 who had a stem cell transplant for acute lymphoblastic leukemia, so the T cells may come from the graft donor. Here the sequenced sample was PBMCs, mostly from graft donor cells, taken 180 days after TCRalphabeta/CD19-depleted stem cell transplant. The CDR3 protein is CSAGGDSNFHQPQHF. DNA of the CDR3: TGCAGTGCTGGTGGGGACAGTAATTTCCATCAGCCCCAGCATTTT.